The 13 T cell receptor beta chains in this list originate from one sample, sequenced in a study of blood T cell repertoires in COVID-19. Using immunoSEQ multiplex PCR, the repertoire was profiled, and TCRdb retains in-frame clones only, with some absent. The sample carries some 100,000 clones, around 87% recorded once. The sample was peripheral blood. These receptor sequences come from a human donor in a cohort sampled during active COVID-19.

This sequence joins TRBV4-1 and TRBJ1-1; TRBD1 matches at 9 bases. J gave up 0 bases and V 3 bases, and 5 bases lay outside the gene matches. Per the germline V gene, CDR1 is MGHRA and CDR2 is YSYEKL. This CDR3 has 16 residues. CDR3 protein: CASSHPGTGMNTEAFF. The CDR3 region has the DNA TGCGCCAGCAGCCACCCCGGGACAGGGATGAACACTGAAGCTTTCTTT.

The V gene is TRBV6-2 or TRBV6-3, the J gene TRBJ1-2; D uncertain. The CDR3 totals 14 residues. Germline V lookup: CDR1 MNHEY, CDR2 SVGEGT. V gave up 0 bases and J gave up 8 bases, with 13 bases separating them. CDR3 DNA sequence: TGTGCCAGCAGTTACTCAGGAGCCCTCGTGGGCTACACCTTC. This gives the protein CASSYSGALVGYTF.

This clone was observed a few times. The rearrangement joins TRBV27 to TRBJ1-2, with a tentative D call TRBD1 (6 bases). With 4 bases removed from V and 2 bases from J, the gap between germline ends came to 11 bases. The CDR3 loop spans 14 amino acids. The germline V gene has CDR1 MNHEY and CDR2 SMNVEV (reference sequence). CDR3 loop: CASSSTGFNYGYTF. CDR3 DNA: TGTGCCAGCAGTTCGACAGGTTTCAACTATGGCTACACCTTC.

The chain is built from TRBV24-1 and TRBJ2-3; TRBD1 agrees at 9 bases. The CDR3 has 16 residues. J lost 4 bases, V lost 3 bases, and 7 bases had no gene match. Germline assignment: CDR1 KGHDR and CDR2 SFDVKD. CDR3 bases: TGTGCCACCAGTGATGGGGACAGGGCTGTGGCAGATACGCAGTATTTT. Amino acid sequence: CATSDGDRAVADTQYF.

The chain combines TRBV7-3 with TRBJ2-2; D may be TRBD2 (5 bases). V lost 4 bases and J 5 bases, leaving 8 bases between the germline ends. Germline loops: CDR1 SGHTA, CDR2 FQGTGA. The CDR3 is 13 amino acids. Here the CDR3 DNA reads TGTGCCAGCAGCTCCCGGGATACCGGGGAGCTGTTTTTT. Translated, it gives CASSSRDTGELFF.

This clone showed up just a few times. This chain uses TRBV4-3 with TRBJ1-3; TRBD1 agrees at 7 bases. V trimming: 4 bases; J trimming: 3 bases; junction bases outside the gene matches: 6. The germline CDR1 and CDR2 sequences are LGHNA and YSLEER. The CDR3 consists of 15 residues. The CDR3 nucleotides are TGCGCCAGCAGCCCTGGGACAGCATATGGAAACACCATATATTTT. It codes for CASSPGTAYGNTIYF.

The V call is TRBV7-3, the J call TRBJ2-5, with 8 bases matching TRBD2. V was pared by 4 bases and J by 4 bases, with 2 bases of the junction left unmatched. This CDR3 has 13 amino acids. Germline-derived CDR1 and CDR2 are SGHTA and FQGTGA. The CDR3 sequence is CASSSGGGETQYF. CDR3 nucleotide sequence: TGTGCCAGCAGCTCGGGGGGGGGAGAGACCCAGTACTTC.

The gene calls are TRBV5-1 and TRBJ1-2; the D gene is possibly TRBD1 (5 bases). The V gene lost 2 bases and the J gene lost 4 bases, with 12 bases spanning the gap. Germline V CDR1 and CDR2: SGHRS, YFSETQ. There are 14 residues in the CDR3. CDR3 DNA: TGCGCCAGCAGCTTACAGGACGGCCCCTATGGCTACACCTTC. Protein product: CASSLQDGPYGYTF.

The CDR3 protein is CASSSRGRTGAFSYEQYF. The CDR3 region has the DNA TGTGCCAGCAGCTCCCGCGGTAGGACAGGGGCCTTCTCCTACGAGCAGTACTTC. The rearrangement links TRBV7-6 to TRBJ2-7, with 9 positions matching TRBD1. Germline lookup yields CDR1 SGHVS and CDR2 FNYEAQ. The length of the CDR3 is 18 residues. Trimming at V came to 4 bases and at J to 0 bases, leaving 13 bases not matched to a gene. Using reference TRBV7-6 and TRBJ2-7 for the parts outside the CDR3, the full variable domain is GAGVSQSPRYKVTKRGQDVALRCDPISGHVSLYWYRQALGQGPEFLTYFNYEAQQDKSGLPNDRFSAERPEGSISTLTIQRTEQRDSAMYRCASSSRGRTGAFSYEQYFGPGTRLTVT.

J is TRBJ2-5 and V is TRBV3-1 (or the pseudogene TRBV3-2), with TRBD2 as a possible D gene (6 bases). This CDR3 region has 11 residues. Germline V gene data show CDR1 as LGHDT and CDR2 as YNNKEL (reference sequence). V lost 1 base to trimming and J lost 9 bases, with 6 bases between them. CDR3 sequence reads: CASSQGRAQYF. The CDR3 nucleotides read TGTGCCAGCAGCCAAGGGAGGGCCCAGTACTTC.

This chain joins TRBV5-1 and TRBJ2-1, with TRBD2 as a possible D gene (6 bases). V was clipped by 4 bases and J by 1 base, with 9 bases between them. This CDR3 has 14 residues. CDR1 is SGHRS and CDR2 is YFSETQ in the germline V gene. The CDR3 sequence is CASSPAGSYNEQFF. The CDR3 DNA reads as TGCGCCAGCAGCCCAGCGGGTTCCTACAATGAGCAGTTCTTC.

The chain recombines TRBV7-3 with TRBJ2-1, with 13 bases aligning to TRBD2. V trimming: 5 bases; J trimming: 5 bases; junction bases outside the gene matches: 9. Germline V gives CDR1 SGHTA, CDR2 FQGTGA. The CDR3 is made up of 17 amino acids. CDR3 DNA: TGTGCCAGCAGCCCAACTAGCGGGGGGGCTCCCCACAATGAGCAGTTCTTC. Translating it yields CASSPTSGGAPHNEQFF.

The chain carries TRBV5-1 and TRBJ1-6; D might be TRBD1 (5 bases). V was clipped by 4 bases and J by 9 bases, with 14 bases between them. In germline, CDR1 is SGHRS, CDR2 YFSETQ. The CDR3 is made up of 14 amino acids. CDR3 in DNA: TGCGCCAGCAGCGCTGGAGGGGTCGGTTCACCCCTCCACTTT. Protein: CASSAGGVGSPLHF. Based on the CDR3 plus reference TRBV5-1 and TRBJ1-6, the full variable domain is KAGVTQTPRYLIKTRGQQVTLSCSPISGHRSVSWYQQTPGQGLQFLFEYFSETQRNKGNFPGRFSGRQFSNSRSEMNVSTLELGDSALYLCASSAGGVGSPLHFGNGTRLTVT.